The 14 T cell receptor beta chains listed next were all sequenced from one sample in a study of regulatory T cells in long-lasting Graves disease. The sample's time point: persistent/refractory GD, antithyroid drugs over 5 years with positive TRAb. TCR sequences were obtained from RNA taken from PBMCs. Building of the TCR beta libraries involved iRepertoire HTBI primers and Arm-PCR of CDR3 regions. TCRdb reanalysed the multiplex PCR reads using MiXCR and keeps one entry per CDR3 protein. The table has a few hundred thousand distinct CDR3 sequences, over 20% seen once. This material consisted of peripheral blood mononuclear cells (PBMCs), taken when the disease was refractory, from a patient treated with antithyroid drugs. All receptors come from a female donor with Graves disease.

In this sample, this clonotype turned up a few times. This sequence joins TRBV27 and TRBJ2-2; D ambiguous. Germline lookup yields CDR1 MNHEY and CDR2 SMNVEV (reference sequence). The CDR3 length is 12 residues. Trimming left V 6 bases short and J 7 bases short, with 9 bases between. This CDR3 reads CASSVGIGELFF. The CDR3 DNA follows: TGTGCCAGCAGCGTAGGTATCGGGGAGCTGTTTTTT.

This clonotype was picked up many times. The CDR3: CSAMVPTSGAYEQYF. In DNA, the CDR3 is TGCAGTGCTATGGTCCCGACTAGCGGCGCCTACGAGCAGTACTTC. The V and J genes are TRBV20-1 and TRBJ2-7, with 9 bases that match TRBD2. The V gene end was trimmed by 4 bases and the J gene end by 2 bases; junction bases not matched to a gene: 9. The CDR3 is 15 residues long. CDR1 and CDR2 from the germline V gene are DFQATT and SNEGSKA (reference sequence).

This clonotype has a count of ten or more. The chain is built from TRBV2 and TRBJ1-1, with D uncertain. CDR3 length: 13 residues. Deletions cut 10 bases from V and 1 base from J, with 13 bases between. The germline V gene encodes CDR1 SNHLY and CDR2 FYNNEI. Written as DNA, the CDR3 is TGTGCCACCTTCCAGGAGGGGAACACTGAAGCTTTCTTT. It is translated as CATFQEGNTEAFF.

To note about this clonotype: A much larger clone differs from this one at a single base, so this may be a read error. The chain is built from TRBV7-9 and TRBJ1-1, with D perhaps matching TRBD1 (5 bases). Between the trimmed V and J ends, which lost 2 bases and 1 base, there was a span of 8 bases. The CDR3 is 14 amino acids. Germline CDR1 reads SEHNR; CDR2 reads FQNEAQ (reference sequence). In nucleotides, the CDR3 is TGTGCCAGCAGCTTATGGGACGAGAACACTGAAGCTTTCTTT. Encoded protein: CASSLWDENTEAFF.

The V gene is TRBV5-4, the J gene TRBJ2-2, with TRBD2 matching over 8 bases. The V segment lost 0 bases and the J segment 4 bases; nucleotides outside the gene matches: 5. The germline V gene encodes CDR1 SGHNT and CDR2 YYREEE (reference sequence). This CDR3 comprises 16 residues. CDR3 loop: CASSLEAGVGTGELFF. The DNA for the CDR3 is TGTGCCAGCAGCTTGGAAGCGGGAGTTGGCACCGGGGAGCTGTTTTTT. The variable domain in full, with the rest retrieved from reference TRBV5-4 and TRBJ2-2, is ETGVTQSPTHLIKTRGQQVTLRCSSQSGHNTVSWYQQALGQGPQFIFQYYREEENGRGNFPPRFSGLQFPNYSSELNVNALELDDSALYLCASSLEAGVGTGELFFGEGSRLTVL.

The table lists this clonotype with many counts. The chain joins TRBV2 to TRBJ1-2, with D possibly TRBD1 on 6 matching bases. Germline loops: CDR1 SNHLY, CDR2 FYNNEI. Trimming cost V 3 bases and J 2 bases, with 7 bases left between them. The CDR3 consists of 13 residues. The CDR3 spells CASSDTGNYGYTF. The CDR3 region has the DNA TGTGCCAGCAGTGATACAGGGAACTATGGCTACACCTTC. Drawing the rest from reference TRBV2 and TRBJ1-2, the complete variable domain is EPEVTQTPSHQVTQMGQEVILRCVPISNHLYFYWYRQILGQKVEFLVSFYNNEISEKSEIFDDQFSVERPDGSNFTLKIRSTKLEDSAMYFCASSDTGNYGYTFGSGTRLTVV.

V gene TRBV25-1 combines with J gene TRBJ2-6; the D call may be TRBD1 or TRBD2 (5 bases each). Germline V gives CDR1 MGHDK, CDR2 SYGVNS. CDR3 length: 17 amino acids. Trimming removed 2 bases at V and 0 bases at J, with 11 bases between. CDR3 DNA: TGTGCCAGCAGTGAAGCCCCAGGGACCTCTGGGGCCAACGTCCTGACTTTC. Translation gives CASSEAPGTSGANVLTF.

In its sample, this clonotype was seen many times. The V and J genes are TRBV20-1 and TRBJ1-1, with D uncertain. CDR1 and CDR2 from the germline V gene are DFQATT and SNEGSKA (reference sequence). Trimming cost V 0 bases and J 5 bases, with 13 bases left between them. There are 14 residues in the CDR3. This chain's CDR3 is CSARDDISWTEAFF. For the CDR3, the DNA is TGCAGTGCTAGAGATGATATCTCGTGGACTGAAGCTTTCTTT.

This clonotype has at least ten counts. The chain is built from TRBV28 and TRBJ2-6; TRBD1 agrees at 9 bases. Germline V gene lookup returns CDR1 MDHEN and CDR2 SYDVKM. Germline trimming cut 4 bases from V and 2 bases from J; bases unmatched to any gene: 0. This CDR3 is built from 15 residues. The CDR3 reads CASSWTGAGANVLTF. For the CDR3, the DNA is TGTGCCAGCAGTTGGACAGGGGCTGGGGCCAACGTCCTGACTTTC.

This clonotype was seen at least ten times. The chain uses TRBV9 and TRBJ1-2; D possibly corresponds to TRBD1 (5 bases). Trimming took 3 bases from V and 2 from J, leaving 17 bases between them. From germline, CDR1 is SGDLS and CDR2 YYNGEE. This CDR3 is built from 16 residues. CDR3: CASSAGEGNGNYGYTF. The CDR3 nucleotides read TGTGCCAGCAGCGCTGGGGAGGGGAACGGCAACTATGGCTACACCTTC.

The chain employs TRBV7-3 and TRBJ2-2; TRBD2 matches 9 bases. The V gene end was trimmed by 5 bases and the J gene end by 4 bases; junction bases not matched to a gene: 8. From germline, CDR1 is SGHTA and CDR2 FQGTGA. The CDR3 loop spans 16 amino acids. In DNA, the CDR3 is TGTGCCAGCAGCGCATCAGCGGGAGGAGTCACCGGGGAGCTGTTTTTT. Its protein product is CASSASAGGVTGELFF.

This clonotype was counted a few times. The conserved phenylalanine or tryptophan normally closing the CDR3 is absent here, so this likely arose from a read error. It is unclear where the CDR3 begins or ends on the DNA, so no DNA is shown, and the CDR3 is as TCRdb lists it. The rearrangement joins TRBV7-8 to TRBJ2-4; the table assigns TRBD1, which was not confirmed against the DNA. Counting both end residues, the CDR3 totals 9 amino acids. Looked up from germline, CDR1 is SGHVS and CDR2 is FQNEAQ. CDR3 sequence reads: CASSLEGVR.

This clonotype has ten or more counts. The chain recombines TRBV28 with TRBJ1-6, with a possible D match to TRBD1 (5 bases). The CDR3 runs 13 residues. V was cut by 4 bases and J by 7 bases, with 8 bases left in between. Germline V gene sequence: CDR1 MDHEN, CDR2 SYDVKM. Here the CDR3 DNA reads TGTGCCAGCAGTTCGTGGGGCAATTCACCCCTCCACTTT. It is translated as CASSSWGNSPLHF.

There are many counts of this clonotype. The gene calls are TRBV28 and TRBJ1-1; the D is unclear. The CDR3 is made up of 14 amino acids. Germline V lookup: CDR1 MDHEN, CDR2 SYDVKM. V gave up 6 bases and J gave up 5 bases, with 16 bases separating them. The CDR3 spells CASSERRRRTEAFF. For the CDR3, the DNA is TGTGCCAGCAGCGAGAGACGTCGACGGACTGAAGCTTTCTTT.